The T cell receptor (beta chain) under discussion was sequenced for a study of blood T cell repertoires in COVID-19. Study as a whole: T cells, B-cell-depleted T cells, or PBMCs supplied cDNA or gDNA.

Original analysis: Reference gene primers were amplified, and this amplification served to estimate nucleated cell counts. Assay used: immunoSEQ multiplex PCR; TCRdb lists only in-frame clones, some missing. D and trimming were read from the DNA, whereas the V and J calls and clone size are those reported in that table. This sample has some 390,000 clones, with about 88% found just once. The CDR3 sequence is 14 residues long. V lost 3 bases and J lost 1, with 10 bases in between. Per the germline V gene, CDR1 is MNHEY and CDR2 is SMNVEV (reference sequence). One Seattle source followed patients from active infection through their disease course.

The chain couples TRBV27 to TRBJ2-7, with D tentatively TRBD1 (6 bases). The sequenced sample was peripheral blood. This receptor was identified in a woman between 40 and 50 years old with COVID-19, enrolled during active disease. The CDR3 is CASSLSRGSYEQYF. CDR3 sequence (DNA): TGTGCCAGCAGTTTGTCCAGGGGATCCTACGAGCAGTACTTC.